This T cell receptor (beta chain) was found in a study of persistence of HIV-infected CD4 T cells. Overall study context: A couple of participants gave one leukapheresis sample; others gave up to roughly 180 mL blood repeatedly.

Overlapping HIV-1 Gag 15-mer peptides at approximately 0.96 ug per peptide per mL were used. Responding CD4+ T cells were sorted by upregulation of both CD40 ligand and CD69. Donors were HIV-1-infected adults who began suppressive ART during chronic infection. CD8+ T cells were removed from PBMCs prior to stimulation. CD8-depleted PBMCs were stimulated approximately 20 hours with anti-CD28/CD49d costimulation, CD40-blocking antibody and enfuvirtide. The immunoSEQ assay was version 4, run in survey mode. Clones were sequenced by immunoSEQ multiplex PCR, and TCRdb holds only the in-frame ones, with some missing. The sample includes about 25,000 clones, roughly 70% of them seen just once. As regards this clone: The antigen is not known.

The V gene's germline CDR1 is SGHTA and CDR2 FQGTGA. Trimming cost V 5 bases and J 2 bases; bases outside gene matches: 6. There are 16 residues in the CDR3. V is TRBV7-3 and J is TRBJ2-6, with 7 bases that match TRBD2. This TCR was sampled from an adult man with HIV who was CMV-seropositive. The material sequenced was CD4+ T cells sorted from PBMCs after 18-hour stimulation, taken from a patient who received antiretroviral therapy. The CDR3 bases are TGTGCCAGCAGCGGCCCTGGGGGGGCTGGGGCCAACGTCCTGACTTTC. This sequence encodes CASSGPGGAGANVLTF.